The sequence of this T cell receptor beta chain was determined in a study of blood T cells in healthy people across ages. A second about 7 to 12 cycle PCR used barcoded and J-beta primers. Each cDNA molecule, via a template-switch adaptor with 12 random nucleotides, was tagged. TCRdb re-analysed the 5' RACE reads in MiXCR, keeping a single row per CDR3 protein. There are around 750,000 distinct CDR3 sequences in the sample; around half occur only once, and about 38% lies in the top ten. Regarding the study as a whole: Significant beta diversity loss was already apparent by age roughly 38, declining roughly linearly.

The donors, all healthy, were Caucasians living in Russia, aged roughly 6 to 100. At least 6.5 million PBMCs were isolated per sample. Trimming at V came to 6 bases and at J to 3 bases, leaving 8 bases not matched to a gene. Germline V gives CDR1 DFQATT, CDR2 SNEGSKA (reference sequence). The CDR3 consists of 14 residues. This clonotype has more than one count but fewer than ten. Its antigen is still unknown. Material for sequencing was blood. This sequence joins TRBV20-1 and TRBJ2-1, with 7 bases that match TRBD2. The clonotype comes from a man older than 75 in good health. The CDR3 nucleotides read TGCAGTGCGGAGACCGGGACTAACTACAATGAGCAGTTCTTC. Translating it yields CSAETGTNYNEQFF.